The clone carrying this T cell receptor beta chain was detected only a few times. The antigen remains undetermined. TCRdb re-derived calls from the 5' RACE reads in MiXCR, one entry per CDR3 protein. The top ten clones hold around 23% of a sample with more than 250,000 distinct CDR3 sequences, about 17% of them seen once. Germline lookup yields CDR1 SEHNR and CDR2 FQNEAQ (reference sequence). The CDR3 consists of 16 residues. V lost 5 bases, J lost 0 bases, and 11 bases lay in between. This sample is part of a study of T-cell memory formation after mild COVID-19. Regarding the study as a whole: Researchers report contracting CD4+ clones mostly in CM and EM, with CD8+ clones in EMRA. SARS-CoV-2 specificity was not confirmed for second-wave clones peaking on day 37. Clones that got smaller from day 15 to 85 had even CD4/CD8, while clones growing later tipped toward CD4+.

The clonotype comes from a man aged 18 to 35 who had mild COVID-19 (a few samples of this study predate the infection). Cell type and time point are not known. The material sequenced was PBMCs or a T cell subset sorted from them (not recorded which). The V call is TRBV7-9, the J call TRBJ2-6; D remains ambiguous. The CDR3 reads CASSPRRNSGANVLTF. As DNA, the CDR3 is TGTGCCAGCAGCCCCCGCAGGAACTCTGGGGCCAACGTCCTGACTTTC.